This passage covers 13 T cell receptor beta chains from one sample sequenced in a study of T cells in Graves' hyperthyroidism and ophthalmopathy (dated by TCRdb to between 2017 and 2020). The library was made by multiplex PCR. TCRdb records Illumina HiSeq 2000 as the sequencer. TCR beta CDR3 regions were amplified from RNA transcripts. The first round of RT-PCR for the TCR CDR3 was performed with the HTBI primer set and the Qiagen OneStep RT-PCR kit. TCRdb's own reprocessing of the public reads used fastp at Q25 and MiXCR and kept productive beta chains. Under each unique CDR3 protein, matching rows form one entry showing the most common genes and DNA. This sample has around 290,000 distinct CDR3 sequences in its table, and about an eighth of those were observed once. About 8% of the sample is taken by the ten largest. Material: blood. These receptors came from a woman in her 30s with Graves' hyperthyroidism that later progressed to Graves' ophthalmopathy.

At least ten counts were recorded for this clonotype. This chain links TRBV30 with TRBJ2-1; D ambiguous. The V and J ends lost 0 bases and 7 bases respectively, with 10 bases between them. Germline V gene sequence: CDR1 GTSNPN, CDR2 SVGIG (reference sequence). The CDR3 is 13 residues long. CDR3 sequence reads: CAWSVLGWNEQFF. The CDR3 nucleotides are TGTGCCTGGAGTGTCCTAGGGTGGAATGAGCAGTTCTTC.

This rearrangement joins TRBV6-1 to TRBJ2-3; 9 nucleotides agree with TRBD2. V was clipped by 7 bases and J by 1 base; unmatched bases: 6. The CDR3 sequence is 15 residues long. The germline CDR1 and CDR2 sequences are MNHNS and SASEGT. CDR3 protein: CASIIAGDGTDTQYF. CDR3 nucleotides: TGTGCCAGCATCATAGCGGGAGATGGCACAGATACGCAGTATTTT.

In this sample, this clonotype turned up many times. This chain joins TRBV27 and TRBJ1-1, with D perhaps TRBD1 (6 bases). The CDR3 sequence is 14 residues long. CDR1 MNHEY and CDR2 SMNVEV come from the germline V gene (reference sequence). Trimming stripped 4 bases from V and 0 bases from J, with 9 bases between. CDR3 sequence reads: CASSSRTVNTEAFF. The CDR3 DNA reads TGTGCCAGCAGTTCCCGGACAGTGAACACTGAAGCTTTCTTT.

The sample holds many counts of this clonotype. The V and J genes are TRBV20-1 and TRBJ1-5; 10 bases are a match to TRBD1. Germline assignment: CDR1 DFQATT and CDR2 SNEGSKA (reference sequence). The CDR3 consists of 15 residues. The trim removed 3 bases at V and 6 bases at J, leaving 8 bases unmatched. CDR3: CSASNRDRGSQPQHF. In DNA, the CDR3 is TGCAGTGCTAGCAACCGGGACAGGGGTTCTCAGCCCCAGCATTTT.

In its sample, this clonotype was seen many times. V gene TRBV20-1 combines with J gene TRBJ1-6; D is perhaps TRBD1 (6 bases). V shed 3 bases and J shed 12 bases, with 21 bases lying between them. CDR3 length equals 15 residues. Germline values: CDR1 DFQATT, CDR2 SNEGSKA (reference sequence). CDR3 in DNA: TGCAGTGCTAGTACCTTCCTGACAGGAGCGGGACCCCTCCACTTT. Translating it yields CSASTFLTGAGPLHF.

This clonotype was counted at least ten times. This rearrangement joins TRBV27 to TRBJ2-7, with 11 bases fitting TRBD2. This CDR3 comprises 16 residues. Trimming at V came to 6 bases and at J to 6 bases, leaving 13 bases not matched to a gene. Germline V gives CDR1 MNHEY, CDR2 SMNVEV (reference sequence). The CDR3 sequence is CASSFHRTSGRTEQYF. CDR3 bases: TGTGCCAGCAGCTTTCACCGTACTAGCGGGAGAACCGAGCAGTACTTC.

This chain connects TRBV12-3 or TRBV12-4 to TRBJ2-1, with D possibly called TRBD1 or TRBD2 (5 bases each). V lost 8 bases and J 2 bases, leaving 10 bases between the germline ends. The CDR3 is 13 amino acids. CDR3: CASRDLAYNEQFF. CDR3 DNA sequence: TGTGCCAGCCGGGACCTGGCCTACAATGAGCAGTTCTTC.

This clonotype was detected many times. The rearrangement links TRBV29-1 to TRBJ2-5, with 8 bases lining up with TRBD2. Germline V gives CDR1 SQVTM, CDR2 ANQGSEA. Losses at the gene ends were 3 bases for V and 7 bases for J; bases not matched to a gene: 4. The CDR3 runs to 12 residues. In DNA, the CDR3 is TGCAGCGTTGAGGGACTAGAGGCGACCCAGTACTTC. Translated: CSVEGLEATQYF.

This clonotype was observed a handful of times. The J gene is TRBJ1-6, the V gene TRBV30; 12 nucleotides line up with TRBD1. The CDR3 runs to 17 residues. From germline, CDR1 is GTSNPN and CDR2 SVGIG (reference sequence). J was trimmed by 4 bases and V by 3 bases; bases with no gene match: 7. This CDR3 is CAWSPGQGAGYNSPLHF. In DNA, the CDR3 is TGTGCCTGGAGCCCGGGACAGGGGGCTGGTTATAATTCACCCCTCCACTTT.

This clonotype has ten or more counts. This chain uses TRBV28 with TRBJ2-2; either TRBD1 or TRBD2 may fit D (5 bases each). V dropped 6 bases and J dropped 5 bases, with 22 bases sitting between them. Germline CDR1 MDHEN, CDR2 SYDVKM. The CDR3 consists of 17 residues. The CDR3 sequence is CASRATFGGRATGELFF. The DNA of the CDR3 is TGTGCCAGCAGAGCCACCTTTGGGGGACGGGCGACCGGGGAGCTGTTTTTT.

Ten or more counts support this clonotype. J is TRBJ2-7 and V is TRBV20-1; 10 bases fit TRBD2. Germline CDR1 reads DFQATT; CDR2 reads SNEGSKA (reference sequence). The CDR3 sequence is 13 residues long. Trimming removed 6 bases from V and 4 bases from J; junction bases left unmatched: 6. CDR3 DNA sequence: TGCAGTGCGAGGACTAGCGGTACTTACGAGCAGTACTTC. It is translated as CSARTSGTYEQYF.

At least ten counts were recorded for this clonotype. The chain combines TRBV7-6 with TRBJ2-2, with TRBD2 matching 8 bases. CDR1 SGHVS and CDR2 FNYEAQ come from the germline V gene. This CDR3 is 15 amino acids long. With 6 bases clipped from V and 6 bases from J, the junction kept 9 bases outside the gene matches. The CDR3 coding sequence is TGTGCCAGCAGTCCGGGACTAGGCGTTCCCGGGGAGCTGTTTTTT. Amino acid sequence: CASSPGLGVPGELFF.

In this sample, this clonotype turned up many times. The chain has TRBV12-3 or TRBV12-4 and TRBJ2-2; unclear D gene. CDR3 length: 18 residues. The V end lost 2 bases, the J end lost 6 bases, and 22 bases lay between the germline ends. CDR3 in DNA: TGTGCCAGCAGTTTATCCCACGGCAAAGGCCAGAGGCCCGGGGAGCTGTTTTTT. Translated: CASSLSHGKGQRPGELFF.